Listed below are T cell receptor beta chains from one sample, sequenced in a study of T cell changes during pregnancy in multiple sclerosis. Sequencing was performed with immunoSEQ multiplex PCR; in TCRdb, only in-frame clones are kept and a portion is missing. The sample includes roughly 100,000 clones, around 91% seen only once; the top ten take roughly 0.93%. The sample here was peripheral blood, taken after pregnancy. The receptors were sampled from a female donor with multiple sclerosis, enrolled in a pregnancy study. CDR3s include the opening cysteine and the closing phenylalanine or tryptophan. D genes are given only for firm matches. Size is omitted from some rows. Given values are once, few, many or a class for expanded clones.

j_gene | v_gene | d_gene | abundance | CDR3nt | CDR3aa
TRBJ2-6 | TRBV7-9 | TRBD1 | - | TGTGCCATGGACAGGGGGGACTCTGGGGCCAACGTCCTGACTTTC | CAMDRGDSGANVLTF
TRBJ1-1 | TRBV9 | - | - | TGTGCCAGCAGCGTAGGTGGGCAGAACACTGAAGCTTTCTTT | CASSVGGQNTEAFF
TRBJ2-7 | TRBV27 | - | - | TGTGCCAGCAGTTCCCGACTAGTGGTTGGTGAGCAGTACTTC | CASSSRLVVGEQYF
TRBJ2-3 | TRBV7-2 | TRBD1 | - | TGTGCCAGCAGCTTAGCGAAGGGGACAGGGCTTGGTACGCAGTATTTT | CASSLAKGTGLGTQYF
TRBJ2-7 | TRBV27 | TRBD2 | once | TGTGCCAGCAGTCGCGGACTAGCGCACTACGAGCAGTACTTC | CASSRGLAHYEQYF
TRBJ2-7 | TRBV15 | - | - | TGTGCCACCAGCAGAGGAAGGGGACAATCCTCCTACGAGCAGTACTTC | CATSRGRGQSSYEQYF
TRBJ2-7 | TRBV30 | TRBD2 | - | TGTGCCTGGGACGGGGGGGGCGACGAGCAGTACTTC | CAWDGGGDEQYF
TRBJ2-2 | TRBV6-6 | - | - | TGTGCCAGCAGTTACTCGCCAGGGTTCGGGGAGCTGTTTTTT | CASSYSPGFGELFF
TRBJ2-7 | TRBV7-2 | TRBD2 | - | TGTGCCAGCAGCCGGACTAGCGGACCCTACGAGCAGTACTTC | CASSRTSGPYEQYF
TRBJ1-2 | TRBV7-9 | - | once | TGTGCCAGCAGCGAGCGCAACAGGGATGGCTACACCTTC | CASSERNRDGYTF
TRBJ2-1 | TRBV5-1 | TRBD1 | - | TGCGCCAGCAGCTTGGACAGGGGGTACAATGAGCAGTTCTTC | CASSLDRGYNEQFF
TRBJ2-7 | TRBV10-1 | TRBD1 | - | TGCGCCAGCAGTGTTTTGACAGGGTGCTCCTACGAGCAGTACTTC | CASSVLTGCSYEQYF
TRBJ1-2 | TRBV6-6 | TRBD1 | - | TGTGCCAGCAGCCCGGACAGGGTTTATGGCTACACCTTC | CASSPDRVYGYTF
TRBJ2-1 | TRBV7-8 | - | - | TGTGCCAGCAGCTTAGCGGGACTCTCCAATGAGCAGTTCTTC | CASSLAGLSNEQFF
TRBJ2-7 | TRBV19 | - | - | TGTGCCAGCGGACAGGCGGGGGAGCAGTACTTC | CASGQAGEQYF
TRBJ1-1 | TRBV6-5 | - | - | TGTGCCAGCAGTTACTCGAGGAGGGGGAACACTGAAGCTTTCTTT | CASSYSRRGNTEAFF
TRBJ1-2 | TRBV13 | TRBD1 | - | TGTGCCAGCAGCTTTCAGGGGGAGGGCTACACCTTC | CASSFQGEGYTF